A single sample gave rise to the 17 T cell receptor beta chains below, sequenced in a study of cytomegalovirus exposure and HLA in healthy donors. The study ran its PCR with 60 Vbeta and 13 Jbeta primers. The data were produced by immunoSEQ multiplex PCR, yet TCRdb's version contains in-frame clones alone and is incomplete. This table holds roughly 180,000 clones, about four fifths found once. The specimen was PBMCs. The receptors here all came from a female donor in good health and CMV-seronegative.

The chain has TRBV7-9 and TRBJ1-1; D is unresolved. Trimming took off 5 bases at V and 0 bases at J, with 10 bases between the two ends. Germline CDR1 reads SEHNR; CDR2 reads FQNEAQ (reference sequence). CDR3 size: 14 residues. CDR3: CASSEQMLNTEAFF. For the CDR3, the DNA is TGTGCCAGCAGCGAACAGATGTTGAACACTGAAGCTTTCTTT. Full variable domain (rest looked up from reference TRBV7-9 and TRBJ1-1): DTGVSQNPRHKITKRGQNVTFRCDPISEHNRLYWYRQTLGQGPEFLTYFQNEAQLEKSRLLSDRFSAERPKGSFSTLEIQRTEQGDSAMYLCASSEQMLNTEAFFGQGTRLTVV.

This clone was observed a single time. This chain joins TRBV7-2 and TRBJ2-1; weak D call: TRBD1 (5 bases). The ends were cut back, 5 bases at V and 9 bases at J, with 14 bases in the middle. Germline V gene sequence: CDR1 SGHTA, CDR2 FQGNSA. This CDR3 contains 13 residues. In DNA form, the CDR3 reads TGTGCCAGCAGCCCATCAGGGATGGGTGAGCAGTTCTTC. It yields the protein CASSPSGMGEQFF.

The chain links TRBV19 to TRBJ2-1; weak D call: TRBD2 (6 bases). Germline lookup yields CDR1 LNHDA and CDR2 SQIVND (reference sequence). The ends were cut back, 7 bases at V and 2 bases at J, with 9 bases in the middle. The CDR3 is 13 residues long. The CDR3 region is CASNVAAYNEQFF. The CDR3 DNA reads TGTGCCAGTAATGTAGCGGCCTACAATGAGCAGTTCTTC.

This clone was recorded a few times. The rearrangement joins TRBV5-1 to TRBJ1-2; TRBD1 aligns across 8 bases. With V trimmed by 0 bases and J by 2 bases, 6 bases remained unmatched. This CDR3 has 16 residues. CDR1 SGHRS and CDR2 YFSETQ come from the germline V gene. The CDR3 region has the DNA TGCGCCAGCAGCTTGGGCCAGGGGGCCGTGAACTATGGCTACACCTTC. Its translation is CASSLGQGAVNYGYTF.

The V call is TRBV11-2, the J call TRBJ2-7; D may be TRBD1 (6 bases). The V gene's germline CDR1 is SGHAT and CDR2 FQNNGV. This CDR3 region has 16 residues. Trimming cost V 1 base and J 0 bases, with 13 bases left between them. DNA for the CDR3: TGTGCCAGCAGCTTAGGGACAGTCTCGAGCTCCTACGAGCAGTACTTC. Translating it yields CASSLGTVSSSYEQYF.

This clone was detected only once. This chain connects TRBV5-4 to TRBJ2-2; D not certain. CDR1 is SGHNT, CDR2 YYREEE, per germline (reference sequence). V was shortened by 0 bases and J by 2 bases, with 5 bases between the two germline ends. The CDR3 loop spans 14 amino acids. The CDR3 is CASSLGHNTGELFF. CDR3 nucleotide sequence: TGTGCCAGCAGCTTGGGACATAACACCGGGGAGCTGTTTTTT.

The CDR3 DNA is TGTGCCAGCAGCTTATACCCTCGGGGGGGCGGGGACCACACAGATACGCAGTATTTT. Protein product: CASSLYPRGGGDHTDTQYF. V gene TRBV7-7 combines with J gene TRBJ2-3, with 8 bases fitting TRBD2. This CDR3 contains 19 residues. In germline, CDR1 is SSHAT, CDR2 FNYEAQ (reference sequence). After removal of 2 bases from V and 2 bases from J, the junction contained 15 bases not matched to a gene. The variable domain in full, with the rest retrieved from reference TRBV7-7 and TRBJ2-3, is GAGVSQSPRYKVTKRGQDVTLRCDPISSHATLYWYQQALGQGPEFLTYFNYEAQPDKSGLPSDRFSAERPEGSISTLTIQRTEQRDSAMYRCASSLYPRGGGDHTDTQYFGPGTRLTVL.

This rearrangement joins TRBV6-1 to TRBJ2-7, with 14 bases identical to TRBD2. Losses at the gene ends were 4 bases for V and 7 bases for J; bases not matched to a gene: 15. This CDR3 comprises 18 residues. Germline CDR1 reads MNHNS; CDR2 reads SASEGT. The CDR3 protein is CASSVAVMGLAGAGEQYF. CDR3 bases: TGTGCCAGCAGTGTAGCAGTGATGGGACTAGCGGGAGCGGGTGAGCAGTACTTC.

The chain recombines TRBV4-1 with TRBJ2-4; 8 nucleotides match TRBD1. CDR3 length: 16 residues. In germline, CDR1 is MGHRA, CDR2 YSYEKL. Trimming cost V 0 bases and J 7 bases; bases outside gene matches: 8. DNA of the CDR3: TGCGCCAGCAGCCAAGATAGGGCAGGGGGCGAGAACATTCAGTACTTC. It yields the protein CASSQDRAGGENIQYF.

This clone was detected only a few times. The genes are TRBV30 and TRBJ2-3; 8 bases line up with TRBD1. CDR3 length equals 16 residues. The V and J ends lost 3 bases and 6 bases, in that order; junction bases with no gene match: 14. Germline CDR1 reads GTSNPN; CDR2 reads SVGIG (reference sequence). As DNA, the CDR3 is TGTGCCTGGAGCCGAGGCGGCGGAAACAGGGGGGATACGCAGTATTTT. It specifies CAWSRGGGNRGDTQYF.

This clone was observed a handful of times. The chain has TRBV7-8 and TRBJ2-1; 7 nucleotides agree with TRBD1. V lost 1 base to trimming and J lost 9 bases; unmatched junction nucleotides: 3. The CDR3 consists of 13 residues. Germline V gives CDR1 SGHVS, CDR2 FQNEAQ. CDR3 bases: TGTGCCAGCAGCTTAGACAGGGGTGGTGAGCAGTTCTTC. Translation gives CASSLDRGGEQFF.

This sequence joins TRBV5-5 and TRBJ1-2; the D is unclear. CDR3 length equals 16 residues. CDR1 and CDR2 from the germline V gene are SGHKS and YYEKEE (reference sequence). Trimming removed 7 bases at V and 0 bases at J, with 19 bases between. CDR3 in DNA: TGTGCCAGCGCAAAAGGTGGAGGCAGGACTAACTATGGCTACACCTTC. It translates to CASAKGGGRTNYGYTF.

This rearrangement joins TRBV10-3 to TRBJ2-1; 7 bases agree with TRBD2. This CDR3 is built from 15 residues. J was trimmed by 9 bases and V by 3 bases; bases with no gene match: 11. Germline lookup yields CDR1 ENHRY and CDR2 SYGVKD. As DNA, the CDR3 is TGTGCCATCAGTGACCCAACTGGGACTATCAGTGAGCAGTTCTTC. Residues: CAISDPTGTISEQFF.

This clone was recorded a few times. This sequence joins TRBV5-8 and TRBJ1-3; no reliable D call. The CDR3 sequence is 15 residues long. V was trimmed by 4 bases and J by 0 bases, leaving 11 bases between them. Germline CDR1 is SGHTS and CDR2 is YDEGEE. CDR3 bases: TGTGCCAGCAGCCTGGAAGTCGGCTCTGGAAACACCATATATTTT. Its translation is CASSLEVGSGNTIYF.

This chain joins TRBV9 and TRBJ2-3, with 8 bases fitting TRBD2. Germline CDR1 SGDLS, CDR2 YYNGEE. This CDR3 comprises 14 residues. V lost 3 bases, J lost 4 bases, and 4 bases stayed unmatched. This chain's CDR3 is CASSGPGGADTQYF. Here the CDR3 DNA reads TGTGCCAGCAGCGGGCCCGGGGGGGCAGATACGCAGTATTTT.

Only a few counts were recorded for this clone. The rearrangement joins TRBV19 to TRBJ2-7, with D possibly TRBD1 on 6 matching bases. Germline V gene sequence: CDR1 LNHDA, CDR2 SQIVND (reference sequence). This CDR3 contains 12 residues. V shed 6 bases and J shed 1 base, with 7 bases lying between them. The CDR3 DNA reads TGTGCCAGTAGGGACAGATCCTACGAGCAGTACTTC. Encoded protein: CASRDRSYEQYF.

This clone was found a few times. This chain uses TRBV21-1 with TRBJ2-7; whether TRBD2, the table's D call, matches the DNA was not checked. TRBV21-1 is marked as a pseudogene. The CDR3 is made up of 13 amino acids. In nucleotides, the CDR3 is TGTGCCAGCCCCTATACTAGCAGCTACGAGCAGTACTTC. It is translated as CASPYTSSYEQYF.